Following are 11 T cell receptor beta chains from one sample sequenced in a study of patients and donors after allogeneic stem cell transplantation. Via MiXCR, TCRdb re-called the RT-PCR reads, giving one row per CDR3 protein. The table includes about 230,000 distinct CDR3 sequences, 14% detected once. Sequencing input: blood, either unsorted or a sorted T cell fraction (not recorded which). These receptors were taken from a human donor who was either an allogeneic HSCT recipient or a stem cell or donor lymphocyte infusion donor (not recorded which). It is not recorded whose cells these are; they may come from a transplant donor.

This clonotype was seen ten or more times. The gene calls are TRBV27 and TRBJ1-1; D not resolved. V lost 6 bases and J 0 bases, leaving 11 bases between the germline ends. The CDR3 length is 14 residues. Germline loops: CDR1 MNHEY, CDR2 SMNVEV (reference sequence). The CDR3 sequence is CASSRARMNTEAFF. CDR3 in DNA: TGTGCCAGCAGCCGGGCACGGATGAACACTGAAGCTTTCTTT.

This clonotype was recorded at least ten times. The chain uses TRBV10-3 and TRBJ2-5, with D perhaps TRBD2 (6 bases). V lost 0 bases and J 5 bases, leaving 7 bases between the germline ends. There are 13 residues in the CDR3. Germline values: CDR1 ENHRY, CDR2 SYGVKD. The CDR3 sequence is CAISESSGETQYF. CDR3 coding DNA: TGTGCCATCAGTGAGTCGAGCGGGGAGACCCAGTACTTC.

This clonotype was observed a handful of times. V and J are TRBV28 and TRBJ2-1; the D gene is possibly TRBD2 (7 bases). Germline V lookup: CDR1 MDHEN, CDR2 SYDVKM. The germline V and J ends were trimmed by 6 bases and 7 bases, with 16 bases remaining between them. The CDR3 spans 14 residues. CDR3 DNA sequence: TGTGCCAGCAGCCCCCGGGGGGCGAGGAATGAGCAGTTCTTC. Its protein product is CASSPRGARNEQFF.

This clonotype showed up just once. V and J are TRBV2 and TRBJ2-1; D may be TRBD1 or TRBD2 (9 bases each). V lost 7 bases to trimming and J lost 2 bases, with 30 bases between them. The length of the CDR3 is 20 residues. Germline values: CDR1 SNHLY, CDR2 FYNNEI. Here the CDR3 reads CASTPRRTGASGVTYNEQFF. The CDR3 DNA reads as TGTGCCAGCACCCCCCGGCGGACAGGGGCTAGCGGGGTGACCTACAATGAGCAGTTCTTC.

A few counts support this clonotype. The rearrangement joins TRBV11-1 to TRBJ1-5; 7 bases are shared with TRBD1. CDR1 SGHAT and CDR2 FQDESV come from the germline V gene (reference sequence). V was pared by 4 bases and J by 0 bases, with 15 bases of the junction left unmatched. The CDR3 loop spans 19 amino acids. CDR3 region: CASSSGELTGVNSNQPQHF. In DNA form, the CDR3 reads TGTGCCAGCAGCTCGGGCGAACTAACAGGGGTTAATAGCAATCAGCCCCAGCATTTT.

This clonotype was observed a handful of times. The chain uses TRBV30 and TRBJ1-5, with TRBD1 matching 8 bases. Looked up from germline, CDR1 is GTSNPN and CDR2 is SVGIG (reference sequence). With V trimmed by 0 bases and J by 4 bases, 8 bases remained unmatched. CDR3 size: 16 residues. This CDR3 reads CAWSVTPRGRNQPQHF. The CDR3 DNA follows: TGTGCCTGGAGTGTCACGCCCAGGGGGCGAAATCAGCCCCAGCATTTT.

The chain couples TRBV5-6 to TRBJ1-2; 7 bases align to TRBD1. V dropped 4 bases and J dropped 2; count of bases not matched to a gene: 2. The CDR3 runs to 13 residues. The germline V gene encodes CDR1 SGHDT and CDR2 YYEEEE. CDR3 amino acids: CASSAGQNYGYTF. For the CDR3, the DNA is TGTGCCAGCAGCGCGGGACAGAACTATGGCTACACCTTC.

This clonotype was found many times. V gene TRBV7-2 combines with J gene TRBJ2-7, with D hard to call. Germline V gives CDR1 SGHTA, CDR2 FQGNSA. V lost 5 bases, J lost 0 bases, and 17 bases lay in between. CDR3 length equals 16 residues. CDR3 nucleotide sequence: TGTGCCAGCAGCGGCCATGGTCAGCGAAGCTCCTACGAGCAGTACTTC. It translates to CASSGHGQRSSYEQYF.

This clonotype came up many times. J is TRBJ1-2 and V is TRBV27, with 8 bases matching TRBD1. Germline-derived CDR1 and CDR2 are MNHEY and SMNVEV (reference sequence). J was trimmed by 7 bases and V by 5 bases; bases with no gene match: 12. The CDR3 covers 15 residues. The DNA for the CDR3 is TGTGCCAGCAGTCCCCGAGGGCAGGGGGCAGGTGGCTACACCTTC. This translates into CASSPRGQGAGGYTF.

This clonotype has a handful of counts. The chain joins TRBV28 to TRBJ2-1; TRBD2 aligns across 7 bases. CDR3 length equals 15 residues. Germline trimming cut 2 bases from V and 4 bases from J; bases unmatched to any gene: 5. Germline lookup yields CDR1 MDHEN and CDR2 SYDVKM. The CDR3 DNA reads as TGTGCCAGCAGTTTAGGCGGGAGAAGGTACAATGAGCAGTTCTTC. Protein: CASSLGGRRYNEQFF.

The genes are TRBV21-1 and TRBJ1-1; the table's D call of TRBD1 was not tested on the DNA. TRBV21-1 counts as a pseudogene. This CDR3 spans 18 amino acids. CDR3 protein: CASSKALNRGQSLIEAFF. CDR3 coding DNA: TGTGCCAGCAGCAAAGCGCTTAACAGGGGTCAGTCCCTAATTGAAGCTTTCTTT.